A selection of T cell receptor beta chains follows, all from one sample in a study of control samples from healthy donors and cancer patients. The assay was immunoSEQ multiplex PCR, and TCRdb's table has in-frame clones only and misses some. The sample includes some 120,000 clones, 91% of them seen just once. Sequenced sample: blood. The receptors shown here come from a man aged 18 to 30 in good health. CDR3s include the opening cysteine and the closing phenylalanine or tryptophan. A D gene is named only where the DNA matches it firmly. Not every row has a clone size; where given, it reads once, few, many or a size class.

TRBJ2-7,NA,NA,TRBV5-1,CASSTSSAAYEQYF,TGCGCCAGCAGCACCTCTAGCGCCGCCTACGAGCAGTACTTC
TRBJ2-6,NA,NA,TRBV6-4,CASSDPWAGEGGTGANVLTF,TGTGCCAGCAGTGACCCTTGGGCAGGGGAAGGTGGGACTGGGGCCAACGTCCTGACTTTC
TRBJ2-3,TRBD1,NA,TRBV27,CASSPRDRGTDTQYF,TGTGCCAGCAGTCCCCGGGACAGGGGCACAGATACGCAGTATTTT
TRBJ1-6,TRBD1,NA,TRBV12-3/TRBV12-4,CASSLTGDTPLHF,TGTGCCAGCAGCCTGACAGGGGATACACCCCTCCACTTT
TRBJ1-5,NA,NA,TRBV24-1,CATSEGGGPQHF,TGTGCCACCAGTGAGGGGGGTGGGCCCCAGCATTTT
TRBJ1-1,NA,NA,TRBV19,CASSAQGNSAFF,TGTGCCAGTAGTGCGCAGGGGAATTCAGCTTTCTTT
TRBJ1-5,NA,once,TRBV18,CASSRGSYQPQHF,TGTGCCAGCTCACGGGGGAGCTATCAGCCCCAGCATTTT
TRBJ2-7,TRBD2,NA,TRBV9,CASSPTPGGEQYF,TGTGCCAGCAGCCCCACCCCGGGAGGCGAGCAGTACTTC
TRBJ2-7,NA,NA,TRBV7-7,CASSTQSGAAYEQYF,TGTGCCAGCAGCACCCAATCAGGGGCGGCCTACGAGCAGTACTTC
TRBJ1-1,NA,few,TRBV18,CASSPGFWSTEAFF,TGTGCCAGCTCACCGGGGTTCTGGAGCACTGAAGCTTTCTTT
TRBJ2-5,TRBD1,NA,TRBV5-4,CASSQDRVGTQYF,TGTGCCAGCAGTCAGGACAGGGTAGGGACCCAGTACTTC
TRBJ1-1,NA,NA,TRBV9,CASSVTRGTEAFF,TGTGCCAGCAGCGTAACCCGCGGGACTGAAGCTTTCTTT
TRBJ2-3,TRBD1,NA,TRBV10-1,CASSEGQGGADTQYF,TGCGCCAGCAGTGAGGGACAGGGAGGAGCAGATACGCAGTATTTT
TRBJ1-6,TRBD1,NA,TRBV30,CAWSTDRGGGHSPLHF,TGTGCCTGGAGTACGGACAGGGGCGGGGGGCATTCACCCCTCCACTTT
TRBJ1-4,NA,NA,TRBV30,CAWKRQVGIEKLFF,TGTGCCTGGAAACGACAGGTCGGGATTGAAAAACTGTTTTTT
TRBJ2-1,NA,once,TRBV9,CASSVAQVSSYNEQFF,TGTGCCAGCAGCGTAGCTCAGGTTAGCTCCTACAATGAGCAGTTCTTC
TRBJ2-7,NA,NA,TRBV7-6,CASSLAQGRTYEQYF,TGTGCCAGCAGCTTAGCGCAGGGGAGGACCTACGAGCAGTACTTC
TRBJ2-3,NA,NA,TRBV3-1/TRBV3-2,CASSSESDTQYF,TGTGCCAGCAGCTCGGAGTCAGATACGCAGTATTTT
TRBJ2-3,NA,NA,TRBV5-6,CASSLLGATADTQYF,TGTGCCAGCAGCCTGCTGGGCGCCACGGCAGATACGCAGTATTTT
TRBJ2-7,NA,NA,TRBV5-4,CASSLDGSYEQYF,TGTGCCAGCAGCCTGGACGGATCCTACGAGCAGTACTTC
TRBJ2-2,NA,NA,TRBV5-1,CASSLAGTGTGELFF,TGCGCCAGCAGCTTGGCAGGGACGGGTACCGGGGAGCTGTTTTTT
TRBJ2-7,TRBD2,once,TRBV11-2,CASSLLGGAYEQYF,TGTGCCAGCAGCTTACTTGGGGGGGCCTACGAGCAGTACTTC
TRBJ2-2,NA,NA,TRBV11-3,CASSLGIGNTGELFF,TGTGCCAGCAGCTTAGGGATCGGGAACACCGGGGAGCTGTTTTTT
TRBJ2-2,TRBD2,few,TRBV6-5,CASSRLAPTGELFF,TGTGCCAGCAGCAGACTAGCTCCCACCGGGGAGCTGTTTTTT
TRBJ1-2,NA,NA,TRBV10-3,CAISGGVNYGYTF,TGTGCCATCAGTGGGGGAGTCAACTATGGCTACACCTTC
TRBJ2-3,TRBD2,medium-sized,TRBV6-4,CASSEAGGTDTQYF,TGTGCCAGCAGTGAAGCGGGGGGCACAGATACGCAGTATTTT
TRBJ1-1,NA,NA,TRBV29-1,CSGGVQALDEAFF,TGCAGCGGCGGGGTACAGGCTTTGGATGAAGCTTTCTTT
TRBJ2-2,NA,NA,TRBV6-6,CASSYSGGGLELFF,TGTGCCAGCAGTTACTCGGGTGGGGGGCTGGAGCTGTTTTTT
TRBJ2-3,TRBD2,NA,TRBV3-1/TRBV3-2,CASSLLAGGRTDTQYF,TGTGCCAGCAGCCTTCTAGCGGGGGGTCGCACAGATACGCAGTATTTT
TRBJ1-6,NA,NA,TRBV7-6,CASSLEGRALNSPLHF,TGTGCCAGCAGCTTAGAGGGCCGGGCACTGAATTCACCCCTCCACTTT
TRBJ2-3,NA,NA,TRBV10-1,CASSEKSSTDTQYF,TGCGCCAGCAGTGAAAAGTCATCCACAGATACGCAGTATTTT
TRBJ1-2,NA,NA,TRBV7-9,CASSAHMRDRTNYGYTF,TGTGCCAGCAGCGCCCATATGCGGGATCGAACTAACTATGGCTACACCTTC
TRBJ1-4,NA,once,TRBV2,CASSTQGMRGEKLFF,TGTGCCAGCAGTACTCAGGGGATGCGAGGTGAAAAACTGTTTTTT
TRBJ1-1,NA,NA,TRBV9,CASSVGEAAEAFF,TGTGCCAGCAGCGTAGGGGAGGCGGCTGAAGCTTTCTTT
TRBJ2-7,NA,NA,TRBV7-2,CASSRPGGSFTYEQYF,TGTGCCAGCAGCCGTCCCGGGGGCTCTTTTACCTACGAGCAGTACTTC
TRBJ2-2,NA,NA,TRBV5-8,CASSLSGANTGELFF,TGTGCCAGCAGCTTGTCTGGGGCGAACACCGGGGAGCTGTTTTTT
TRBJ2-3,NA,NA,TRBV24-1,CATSIRTRTSNTQYF,TGTGCCACCAGTATCCGGACACGGACCTCTAATACGCAGTATTTT
TRBJ1-2,NA,NA,TRBV19,CASSVREGYTF,TGTGCCAGTAGTGTCCGGGAGGGCTACACCTTC
TRBJ1-1,NA,NA,TRBV6-6,CASSFLGETEAFF,TGTGCCAGCAGTTTTTTAGGGGAGACTGAAGCTTTCTTT
TRBJ1-4,TRBD1,NA,TRBV27,CASSSTGDSGEKLFF,TGTGCCAGCAGTTCGACAGGGGACAGTGGTGAAAAACTGTTTTTT
TRBJ2-1,TRBD2,NA,TRBV18,CASRLAGGSSYNEQFF,TGTGCCAGTCGACTAGCGGGGGGAAGCTCCTACAATGAGCAGTTCTTC
TRBJ1-6,NA,NA,TRBV5-4,CASSFRYRDNSPLHF,TGTGCCAGCAGCTTTCGGTACAGGGATAATTCACCCCTCCACTTT
TRBJ1-1,TRBD1,NA,TRBV4-2,CASGTGTGGTEAFF,TGTGCCAGCGGGACCGGGACAGGTGGTACTGAAGCTTTCTTT
TRBJ2-7,TRBD1,NA,TRBV15,CATSRGQGSYEQYF,TGTGCCACCAGCCGGGGACAGGGCTCCTACGAGCAGTACTTC
TRBJ1-5,NA,NA,TRBV6-5,CAPFPTVYSNQPQHF,TGTGCCCCCTTTCCGACAGTATATAGCAATCAGCCCCAGCATTTT
TRBJ2-7,TRBD1,NA,TRBV10-3,CATGAARDRVLQQYF,TGTGCCACCGGGGCCGCGCGGGACAGGGTTCTCCAGCAGTACTTC
TRBJ2-7,NA,NA,TRBV11-2,CASSLVEEQYF,TGTGCCAGCAGCTTAGTTGAAGAGCAGTACTTC
TRBJ1-6,TRBD1,NA,TRBV19,CATRIGTVEYNSPLHF,TGTGCCACTCGGATCGGGACAGTAGAATATAATTCACCCCTCCACTTT
TRBJ1-4,TRBD1,NA,TRBV25-1,CASSVPGQVPEKLFF,TGTGCCAGCAGTGTTCCGGGACAGGTCCCTGAAAAACTGTTTTTT